The present entry profiles one TCR beta chain with its context. These data originate in a study of blood T cell repertoires in COVID-19. Overall study: T cells, B-cell-depleted T cells, or PBMCs provided the cDNA or gDNA that served as material.

In the source study's methods: Reference gene primer amplification gave nucleated cell count estimates. Assay: immunoSEQ multiplex PCR; the TCRdb copy retains only in-frame clones and omits some. The DNA gave D and trimming, while V, J and clone size come from that table. The sample yields about 190,000 clones, approximately 86% seen once. While infection was still active, Seattle patients were enrolled and then followed longitudinally. V lost 5 bases and J lost 5; bases outside the gene matches: 6. In germline, CDR1 is SGHRS, CDR2 YFSETQ. The CDR3 covers 14 residues. The sequence came from an older man with COVID-19, enrolled during active disease. Sequenced input: peripheral blood. This sequence joins TRBV5-1 and TRBJ2-2; 7 nucleotides align to TRBD1. The CDR3: CASRSSTGTGELFF. Written as DNA, the CDR3 is TGCGCCAGCAGGAGCTCGACAGGGACCGGGGAGCTGTTTTTT.